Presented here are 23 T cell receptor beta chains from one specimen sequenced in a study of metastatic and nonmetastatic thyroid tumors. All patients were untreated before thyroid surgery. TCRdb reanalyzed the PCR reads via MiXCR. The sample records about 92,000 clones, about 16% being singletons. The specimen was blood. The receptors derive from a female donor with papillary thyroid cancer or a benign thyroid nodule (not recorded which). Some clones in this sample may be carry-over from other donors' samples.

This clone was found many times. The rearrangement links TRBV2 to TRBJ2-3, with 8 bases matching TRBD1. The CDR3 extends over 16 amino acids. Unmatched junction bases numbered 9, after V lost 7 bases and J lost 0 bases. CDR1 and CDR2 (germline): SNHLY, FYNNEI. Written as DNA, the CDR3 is TGTGCCAGCACCCTGGGACAGGAACTGAGCACAGATACGCAGTATTTT. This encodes CASTLGQELSTDTQYF.

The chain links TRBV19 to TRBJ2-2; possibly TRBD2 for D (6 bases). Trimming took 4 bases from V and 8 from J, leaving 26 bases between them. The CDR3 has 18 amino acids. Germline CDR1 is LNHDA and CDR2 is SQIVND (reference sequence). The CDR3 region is CASSTEILRTTKGGELFF. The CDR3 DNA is TGTGCCAGTAGTACAGAAATTTTAAGGACTACCAAGGGGGGGGAGCTGTTTTTT.

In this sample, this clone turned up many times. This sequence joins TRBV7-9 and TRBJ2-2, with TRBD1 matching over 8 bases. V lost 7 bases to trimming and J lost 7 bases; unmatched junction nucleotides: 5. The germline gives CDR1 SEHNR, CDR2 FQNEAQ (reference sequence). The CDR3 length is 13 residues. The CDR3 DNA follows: TGTGCCAGCAACGACAGGGGTGTCGGGGAGCTGTTTTTT. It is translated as CASNDRGVGELFF.

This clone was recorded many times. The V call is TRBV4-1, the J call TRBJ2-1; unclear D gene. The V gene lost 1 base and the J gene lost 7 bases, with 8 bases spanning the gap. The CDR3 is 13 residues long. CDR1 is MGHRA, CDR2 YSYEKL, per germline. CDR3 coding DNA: TGCGCCAGCAGCCAAGTCGAGGAGAATGAGCAGTTCTTC. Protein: CASSQVEENEQFF.

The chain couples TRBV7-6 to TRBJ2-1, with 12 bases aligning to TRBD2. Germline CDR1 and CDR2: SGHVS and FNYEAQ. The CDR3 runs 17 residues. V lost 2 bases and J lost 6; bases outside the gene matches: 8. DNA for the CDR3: TGTGCCAGCAGCTTATCGACTAGCGGGAGAAATCGCAATGAGCAGTTCTTC. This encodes CASSLSTSGRNRNEQFF.

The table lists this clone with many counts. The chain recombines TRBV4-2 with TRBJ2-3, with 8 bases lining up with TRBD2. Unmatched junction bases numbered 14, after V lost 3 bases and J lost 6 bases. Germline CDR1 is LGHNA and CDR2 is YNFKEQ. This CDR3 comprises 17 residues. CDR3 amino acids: CASSHQASSGGQDTQYF. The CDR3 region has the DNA TGTGCCAGCAGCCACCAAGCGTCCAGCGGGGGCCAGGATACGCAGTATTTT.

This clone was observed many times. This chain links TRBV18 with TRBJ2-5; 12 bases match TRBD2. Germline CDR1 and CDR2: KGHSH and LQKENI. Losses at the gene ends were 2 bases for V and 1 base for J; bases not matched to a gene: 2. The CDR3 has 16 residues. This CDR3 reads CASSPGLAGTQETQYF. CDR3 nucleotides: TGTGCCAGCTCACCAGGACTAGCGGGGACCCAAGAGACCCAGTACTTC.

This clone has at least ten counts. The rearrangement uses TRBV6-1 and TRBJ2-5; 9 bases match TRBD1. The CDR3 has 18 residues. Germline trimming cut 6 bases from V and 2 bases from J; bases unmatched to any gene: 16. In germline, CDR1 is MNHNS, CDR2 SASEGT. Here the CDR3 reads CASSKHGTGSPRQETQYF. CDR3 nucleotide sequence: TGTGCCAGCAGCAAGCACGGGACAGGGAGTCCCAGACAAGAGACCCAGTACTTC.

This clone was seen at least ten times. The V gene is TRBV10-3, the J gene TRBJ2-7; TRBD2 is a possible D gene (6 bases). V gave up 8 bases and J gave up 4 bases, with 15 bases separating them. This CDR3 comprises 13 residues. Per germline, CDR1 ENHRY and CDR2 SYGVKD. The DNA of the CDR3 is TGTGCCATCGGGACTTCGTCGGGGTACGAGCAGTACTTC. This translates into CAIGTSSGYEQYF.

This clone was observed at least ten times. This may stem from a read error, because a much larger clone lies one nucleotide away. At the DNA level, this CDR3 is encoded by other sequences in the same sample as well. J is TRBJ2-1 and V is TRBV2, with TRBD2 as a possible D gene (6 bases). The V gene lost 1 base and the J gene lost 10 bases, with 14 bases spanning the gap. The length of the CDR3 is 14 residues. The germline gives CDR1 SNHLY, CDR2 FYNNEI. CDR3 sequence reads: CASSEELGGNEQFF. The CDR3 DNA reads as TGTGCCAGCAGTGAAGAGCTGGGAGGCAACGAGCAGTTCTTC. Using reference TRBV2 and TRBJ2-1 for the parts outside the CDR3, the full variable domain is EPEVTQTPSHQVTQMGQEVILRCVPISNHLYFYWYRQILGQKVEFLVSFYNNEISEKSEIFDDQFSVERPDGSNFTLKIRSTKLEDSAMYFCASSEELGGNEQFFGPGTRLTVL.

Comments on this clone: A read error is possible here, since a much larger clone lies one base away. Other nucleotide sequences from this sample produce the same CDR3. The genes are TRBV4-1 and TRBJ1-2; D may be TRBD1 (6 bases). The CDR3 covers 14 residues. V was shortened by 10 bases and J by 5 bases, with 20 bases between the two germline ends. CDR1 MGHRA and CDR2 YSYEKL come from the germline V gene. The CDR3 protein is CATRPAGGGYGYTF. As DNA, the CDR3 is TGCGCCACCCGACCGGCGGGGGGCGGATATGGCTACACCTTC.

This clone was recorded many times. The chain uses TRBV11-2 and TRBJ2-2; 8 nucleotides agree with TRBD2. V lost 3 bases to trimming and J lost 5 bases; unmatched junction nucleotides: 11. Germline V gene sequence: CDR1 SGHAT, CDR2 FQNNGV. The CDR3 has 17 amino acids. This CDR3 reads CASSFPRAGAPTGELFF. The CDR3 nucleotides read TGTGCCAGCAGCTTTCCTCGAGCGGGGGCCCCAACCGGGGAGCTGTTTTTT.

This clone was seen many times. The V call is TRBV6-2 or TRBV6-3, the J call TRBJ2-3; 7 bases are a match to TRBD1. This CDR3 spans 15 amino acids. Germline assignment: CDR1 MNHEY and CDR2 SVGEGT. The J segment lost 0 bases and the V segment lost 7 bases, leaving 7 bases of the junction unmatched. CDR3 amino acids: CASKRGGLSTDTQYF. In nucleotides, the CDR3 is TGTGCCAGCAAAAGAGGGGGCCTTAGCACAGATACGCAGTATTTT.

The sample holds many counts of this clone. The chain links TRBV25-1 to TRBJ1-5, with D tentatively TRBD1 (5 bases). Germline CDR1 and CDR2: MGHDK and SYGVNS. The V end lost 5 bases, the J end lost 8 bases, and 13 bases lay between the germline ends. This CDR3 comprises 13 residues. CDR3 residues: CASSRQSSEPQHF. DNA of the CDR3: TGTGCCAGCAGTAGACAGAGCTCAGAGCCCCAGCATTTT.

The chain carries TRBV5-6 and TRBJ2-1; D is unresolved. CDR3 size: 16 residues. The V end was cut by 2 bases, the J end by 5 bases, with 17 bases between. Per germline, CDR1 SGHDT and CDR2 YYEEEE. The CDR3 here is CASSFPVGLGNNEQFF. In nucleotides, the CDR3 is TGTGCCAGCAGCTTCCCCGTAGGTCTGGGTAACAATGAGCAGTTCTTC.

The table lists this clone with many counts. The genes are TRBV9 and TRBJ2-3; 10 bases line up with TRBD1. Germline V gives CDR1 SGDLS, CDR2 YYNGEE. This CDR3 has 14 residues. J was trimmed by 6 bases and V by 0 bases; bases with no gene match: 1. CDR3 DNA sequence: TGTGCCAGCAGCGTAGGGGACAGGGGTGATACGCAGTATTTT. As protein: CASSVGDRGDTQYF.

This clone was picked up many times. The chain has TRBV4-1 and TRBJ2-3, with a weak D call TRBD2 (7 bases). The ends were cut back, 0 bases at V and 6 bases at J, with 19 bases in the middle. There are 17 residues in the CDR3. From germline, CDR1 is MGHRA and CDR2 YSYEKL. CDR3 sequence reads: CASSQESRGGAYDTQYF. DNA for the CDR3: TGCGCCAGCAGCCAAGAAAGTCGAGGGGGGGCTTACGATACGCAGTATTTT.

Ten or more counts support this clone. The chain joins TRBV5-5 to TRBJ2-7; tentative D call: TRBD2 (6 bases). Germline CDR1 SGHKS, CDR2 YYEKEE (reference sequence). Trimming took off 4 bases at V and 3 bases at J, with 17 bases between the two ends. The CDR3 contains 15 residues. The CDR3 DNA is TGTGCCAGCAGCACTATGGGACTGGATAACTACGAGCAGTACTTC. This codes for CASSTMGLDNYEQYF.

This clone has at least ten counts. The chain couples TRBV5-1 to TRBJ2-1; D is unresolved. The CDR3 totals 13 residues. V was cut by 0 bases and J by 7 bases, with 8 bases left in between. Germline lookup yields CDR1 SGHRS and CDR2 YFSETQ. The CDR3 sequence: CASSLEVGNEQFF. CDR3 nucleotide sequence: TGCGCCAGCAGCTTGGAGGTGGGGAATGAGCAGTTCTTC.

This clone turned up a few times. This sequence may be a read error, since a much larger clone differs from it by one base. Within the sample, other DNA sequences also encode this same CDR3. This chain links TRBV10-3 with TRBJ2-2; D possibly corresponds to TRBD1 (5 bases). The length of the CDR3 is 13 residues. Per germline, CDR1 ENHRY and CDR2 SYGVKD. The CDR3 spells CAISAGRTGELFF. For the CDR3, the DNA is TGTGCCATAAGTGCAGGGCGCACCGGGGAGCTGTTTTTT.

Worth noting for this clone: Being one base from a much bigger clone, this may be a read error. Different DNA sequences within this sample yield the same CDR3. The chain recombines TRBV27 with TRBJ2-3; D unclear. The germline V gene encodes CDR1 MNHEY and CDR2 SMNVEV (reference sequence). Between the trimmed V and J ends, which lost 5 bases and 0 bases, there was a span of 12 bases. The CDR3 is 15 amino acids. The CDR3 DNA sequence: TGTGCCAGCAGTGTAAGGACCCAAAGCACAGATACGCAGTATTTT. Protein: CASSVRTQSTDTQYF.

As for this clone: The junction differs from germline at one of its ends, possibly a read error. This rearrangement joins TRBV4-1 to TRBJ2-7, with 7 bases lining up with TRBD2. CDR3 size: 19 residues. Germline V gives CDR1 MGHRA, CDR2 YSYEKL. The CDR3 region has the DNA TGCGCCAGCATCCAAGATCCTAGACGGTTGGCCGCGGGAGTCTACGAGCAGTACTTC. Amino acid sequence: CASIQDPRRLAAGVYEQYF.

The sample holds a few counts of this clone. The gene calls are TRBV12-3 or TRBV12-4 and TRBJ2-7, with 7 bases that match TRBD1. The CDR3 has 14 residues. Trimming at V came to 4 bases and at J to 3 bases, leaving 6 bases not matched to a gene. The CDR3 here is CASSSGTDDYEQYF. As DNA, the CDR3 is TGTGCCAGCAGTTCCGGGACAGATGACTACGAGCAGTACTTC.